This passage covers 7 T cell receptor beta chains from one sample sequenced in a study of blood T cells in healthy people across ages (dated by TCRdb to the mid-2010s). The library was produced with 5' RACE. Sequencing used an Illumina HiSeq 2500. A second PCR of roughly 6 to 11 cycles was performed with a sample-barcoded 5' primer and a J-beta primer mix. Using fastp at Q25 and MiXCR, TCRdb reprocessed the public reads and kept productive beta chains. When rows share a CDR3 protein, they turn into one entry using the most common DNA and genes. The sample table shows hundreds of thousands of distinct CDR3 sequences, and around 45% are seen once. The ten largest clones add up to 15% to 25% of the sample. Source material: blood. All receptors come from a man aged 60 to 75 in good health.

CDR3 amino acids: CASSSDPNYDEQYF. The CDR3 DNA sequence: TGTGCCAGCAGCTCCGATCCCAACTACGACGAGCAGTACTTC. The genes are TRBV27 and TRBJ2-7; D not resolved. Germline lookup yields CDR1 MNHEY and CDR2 SMNVEV (reference sequence). V lost 6 bases and J lost 5, with 17 bases in between. This CDR3 is built from 14 residues.

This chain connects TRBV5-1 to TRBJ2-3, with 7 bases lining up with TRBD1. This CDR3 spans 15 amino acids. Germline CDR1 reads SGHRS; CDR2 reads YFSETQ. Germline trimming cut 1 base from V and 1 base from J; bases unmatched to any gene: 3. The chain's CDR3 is CASSLTGAGTDTQYF. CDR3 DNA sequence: TGCGCCAGCAGCTTGACAGGGGCCGGCACAGATACGCAGTATTTT. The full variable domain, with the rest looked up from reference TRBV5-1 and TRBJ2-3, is KAGVTQTPRYLIKTRGQQVTLSCSPISGHRSVSWYQQTPGQGLQFLFEYFSETQRNKGNFPGRFSGRQFSNSRSEMNVSTLELGDSALYLCASSLTGAGTDTQYFGPGTRLTVL.

The CDR3 spells CASNQGHEQYF. The CDR3 nucleotides are TGTGCCAGCAATCAGGGCCACGAGCAGTACTTC. The chain recombines TRBV6-6 with TRBJ2-5; the D gene is possibly TRBD1 (5 bases). The J call may be mistaken, given a closer DNA end match to TRBJ2-7. The CDR3 is 11 residues long. CDR1 is MNHNY and CDR2 is SVGAGI in the germline V gene (reference sequence).

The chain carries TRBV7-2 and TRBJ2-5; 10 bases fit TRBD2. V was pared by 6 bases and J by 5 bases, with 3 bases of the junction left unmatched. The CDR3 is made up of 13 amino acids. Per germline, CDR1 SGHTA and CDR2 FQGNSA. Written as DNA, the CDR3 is TGTGCCAGCAGTAAGGGACTAGCGGAGACCCAGTACTTC. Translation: CASSKGLAETQYF.

CDR3 coding DNA: TGCGCCAGCAGCATTTTAACTAGCGGGGACTACAATGAGCAGTACTTC. Encoded protein: CASSILTSGDYNEQYF. The V gene is TRBV4-3, the J gene TRBJ2-7; 10 nucleotides align to TRBD2. This CDR3 contains 16 residues. CDR1 LGHNA and CDR2 YSLEER come from the germline V gene. V lost 5 bases and J lost 7; bases outside the gene matches: 14.

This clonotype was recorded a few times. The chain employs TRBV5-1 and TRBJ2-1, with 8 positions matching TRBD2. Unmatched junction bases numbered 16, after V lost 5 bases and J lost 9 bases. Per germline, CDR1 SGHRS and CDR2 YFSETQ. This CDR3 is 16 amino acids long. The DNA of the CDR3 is TGCGCCAGCAGTTCGAATTCGGCCGGGGGGGCCAGTGAGCAGTTCTTC. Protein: CASSSNSAGGASEQFF.

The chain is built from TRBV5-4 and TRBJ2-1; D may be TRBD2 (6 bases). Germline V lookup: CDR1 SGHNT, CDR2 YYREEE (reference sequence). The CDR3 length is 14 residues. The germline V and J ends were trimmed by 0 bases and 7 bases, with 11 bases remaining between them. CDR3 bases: TGTGCCAGCAGCTTGGGGAGGGCCGAAAATGAGCAGTTCTTC. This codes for CASSLGRAENEQFF.